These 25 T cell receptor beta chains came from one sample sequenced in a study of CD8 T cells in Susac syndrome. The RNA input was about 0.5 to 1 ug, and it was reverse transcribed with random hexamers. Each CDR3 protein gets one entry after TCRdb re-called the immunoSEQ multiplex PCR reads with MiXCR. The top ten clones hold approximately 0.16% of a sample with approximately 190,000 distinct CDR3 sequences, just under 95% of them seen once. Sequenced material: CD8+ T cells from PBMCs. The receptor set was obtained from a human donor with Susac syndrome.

The CDR3 here is CASSVQGEVINTGELFF. The CDR3 DNA reads TGTGCCAGCAGCGTACAAGGGGAGGTGATCAACACCGGGGAGCTGTTTTTT. The V and J genes are TRBV9 and TRBJ2-2; D may be TRBD2 (6 bases). V gave up 1 base and J gave up 2 bases, with 15 bases separating them. The germline CDR1 and CDR2 sequences are SGDLS and YYNGEE. The CDR3 loop spans 17 amino acids. Using reference TRBV9 and TRBJ2-2 for the parts outside the CDR3, the full variable domain is DSGVTQTPKHLITATGQRVTLRCSPRSGDLSVYWYQQSLDQGLQFLIQYYNGEERAKGNILERFSAQQFPDLHSELNLSSLELGDSALYFCASSVQGEVINTGELFFGEGSRLTVL.

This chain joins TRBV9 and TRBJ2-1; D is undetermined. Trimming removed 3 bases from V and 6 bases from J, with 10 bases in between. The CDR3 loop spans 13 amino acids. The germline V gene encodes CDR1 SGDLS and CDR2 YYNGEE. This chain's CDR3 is CASSDPPVNEQFF. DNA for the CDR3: TGTGCCAGCAGCGACCCCCCGGTCAATGAGCAGTTCTTC.

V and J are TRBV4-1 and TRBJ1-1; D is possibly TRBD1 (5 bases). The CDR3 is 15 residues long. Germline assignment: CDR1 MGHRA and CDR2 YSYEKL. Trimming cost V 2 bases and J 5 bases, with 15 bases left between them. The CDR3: CASSQTRTRGTEAFF. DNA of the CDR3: TGCGCCAGCAGCCAAACGAGGACAAGAGGGACTGAAGCTTTCTTT.

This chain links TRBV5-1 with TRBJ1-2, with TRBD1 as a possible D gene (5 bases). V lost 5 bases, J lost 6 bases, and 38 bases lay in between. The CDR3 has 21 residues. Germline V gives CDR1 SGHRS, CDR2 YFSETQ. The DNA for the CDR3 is TGCGCCAGCAGTTCCACTTGGTTCCCCATACAGGATTCCACGGGAATAGATGGCTACACCTTC. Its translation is CASSSTWFPIQDSTGIDGYTF. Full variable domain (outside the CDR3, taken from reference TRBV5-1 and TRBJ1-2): KAGVTQTPRYLIKTRGQQVTLSCSPISGHRSVSWYQQTPGQGLQFLFEYFSETQRNKGNFPGRFSGRQFSNSRSEMNVSTLELGDSALYLCASSSTWFPIQDSTGIDGYTFGSGTRLTVV.

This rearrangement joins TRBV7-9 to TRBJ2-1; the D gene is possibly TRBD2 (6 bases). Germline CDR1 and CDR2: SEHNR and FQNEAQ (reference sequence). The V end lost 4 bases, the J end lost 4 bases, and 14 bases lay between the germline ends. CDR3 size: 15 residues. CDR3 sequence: CASSSLAENYNEQFF. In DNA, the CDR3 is TGTGCCAGCAGCTCCTTAGCGGAAAATTACAATGAGCAGTTCTTC.

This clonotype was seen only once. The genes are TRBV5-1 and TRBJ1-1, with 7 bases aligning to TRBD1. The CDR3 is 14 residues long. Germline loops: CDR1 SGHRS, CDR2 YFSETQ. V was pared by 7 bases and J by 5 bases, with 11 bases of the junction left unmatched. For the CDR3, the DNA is TGCGCCAGCCAACCCAGGGGGGCTTTTACTGAAGCTTTCTTT. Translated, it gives CASQPRGAFTEAFF.

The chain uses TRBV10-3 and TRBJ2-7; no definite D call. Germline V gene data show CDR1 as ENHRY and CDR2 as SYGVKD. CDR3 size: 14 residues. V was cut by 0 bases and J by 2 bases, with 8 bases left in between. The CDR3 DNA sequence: TGTGCCATCAGTGAGTCGGTATTAACCTACGAGCAGTACTTC. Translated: CAISESVLTYEQYF.

The CDR3 DNA reads TGTGCCAGCAGTTTACCGCCCAGCGGGGAAAACATTCAGTACTTC. Residues: CASSLPPSGENIQYF. The V and J genes are TRBV27 and TRBJ2-4; 7 nucleotides match TRBD2. The V segment lost 2 bases and the J segment 5 bases; nucleotides outside the gene matches: 6. This CDR3 spans 15 amino acids. Germline CDR1 reads MNHEY; CDR2 reads SMNVEV (reference sequence).

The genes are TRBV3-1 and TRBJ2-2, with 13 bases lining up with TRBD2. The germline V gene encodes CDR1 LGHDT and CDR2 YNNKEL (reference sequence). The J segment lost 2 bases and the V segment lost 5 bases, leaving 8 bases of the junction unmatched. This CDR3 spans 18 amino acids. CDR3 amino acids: CASSARLAGGINTGELFF. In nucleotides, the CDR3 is TGTGCCAGCAGCGCAAGACTAGCGGGGGGAATAAACACCGGGGAGCTGTTTTTT.

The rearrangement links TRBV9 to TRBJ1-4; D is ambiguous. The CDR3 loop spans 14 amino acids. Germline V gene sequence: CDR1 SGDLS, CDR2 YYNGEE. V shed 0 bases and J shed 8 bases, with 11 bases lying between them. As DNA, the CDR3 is TGTGCCAGCAGCGTAGATTCGGGAAACGAAAAACTGTTTTTT. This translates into CASSVDSGNEKLFF. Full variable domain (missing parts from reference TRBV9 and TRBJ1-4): DSGVTQTPKHLITATGQRVTLRCSPRSGDLSVYWYQQSLDQGLQFLIQYYNGEERAKGNILERFSAQQFPDLHSELNLSSLELGDSALYFCASSVDSGNEKLFFGSGTQLSVL.

CDR3: CASSSKGLAGASSYNEQFF. The CDR3 nucleotides read TGTGCCAGCAGCTCTAAAGGACTAGCGGGAGCGAGCTCCTACAATGAGCAGTTCTTC. The V and J genes are TRBV13 and TRBJ2-1; 13 bases are a match to TRBD2. Germline loops: CDR1 PRHDT, CDR2 FYEKMQ (reference sequence). The J segment lost 0 bases and the V segment lost 4 bases, leaving 9 bases of the junction unmatched. The CDR3 spans 19 residues.

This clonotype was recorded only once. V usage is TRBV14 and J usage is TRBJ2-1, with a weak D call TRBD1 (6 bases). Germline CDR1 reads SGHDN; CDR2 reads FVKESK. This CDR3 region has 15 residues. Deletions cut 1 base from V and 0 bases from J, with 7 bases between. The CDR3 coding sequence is TGTGCCAGCAGCCAAGCGGACAGCTCCTACAATGAGCAGTTCTTC. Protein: CASSQADSSYNEQFF.

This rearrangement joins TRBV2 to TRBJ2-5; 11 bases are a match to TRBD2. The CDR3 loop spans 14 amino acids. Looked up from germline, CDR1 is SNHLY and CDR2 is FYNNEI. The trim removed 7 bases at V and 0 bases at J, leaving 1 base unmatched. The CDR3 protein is CASTGLADQETQYF. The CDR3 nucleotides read TGTGCCAGCACGGGACTAGCGGACCAAGAGACCCAGTACTTC.

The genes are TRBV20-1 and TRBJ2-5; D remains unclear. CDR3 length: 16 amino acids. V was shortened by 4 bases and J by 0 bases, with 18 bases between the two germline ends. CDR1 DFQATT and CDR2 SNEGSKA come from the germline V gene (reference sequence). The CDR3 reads CSATRTRRMYQETQYF. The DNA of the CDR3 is TGCAGTGCTACTCGAACCAGACGAATGTACCAAGAGACCCAGTACTTC.

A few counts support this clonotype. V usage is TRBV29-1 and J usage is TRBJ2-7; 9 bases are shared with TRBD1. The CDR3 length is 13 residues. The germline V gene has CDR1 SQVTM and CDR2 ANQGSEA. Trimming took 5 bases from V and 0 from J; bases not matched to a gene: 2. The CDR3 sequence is CSVTTGGSYEQYF. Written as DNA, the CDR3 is TGCAGCGTTACGACAGGGGGCTCCTACGAGCAGTACTTC.

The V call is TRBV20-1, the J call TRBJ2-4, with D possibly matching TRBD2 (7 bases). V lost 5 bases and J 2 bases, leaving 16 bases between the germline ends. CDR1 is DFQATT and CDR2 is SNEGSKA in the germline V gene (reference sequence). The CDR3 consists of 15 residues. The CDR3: CSAEGEGVSKNIQYF. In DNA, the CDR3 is TGCAGTGCTGAAGGGGAGGGGGTATCCAAAAACATTCAGTACTTC.

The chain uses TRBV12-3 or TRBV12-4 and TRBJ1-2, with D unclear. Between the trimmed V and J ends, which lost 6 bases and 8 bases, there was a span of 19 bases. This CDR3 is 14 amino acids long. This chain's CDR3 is CASSTNSGDSGYTF. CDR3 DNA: TGTGCCAGCAGCACCAACAGTGGGGATTCGGGCTACACCTTC.

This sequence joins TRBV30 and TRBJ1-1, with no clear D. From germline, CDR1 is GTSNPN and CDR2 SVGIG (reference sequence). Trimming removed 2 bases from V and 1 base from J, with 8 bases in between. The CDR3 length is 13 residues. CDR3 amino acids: CAWSLGRNTEAFF. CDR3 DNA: TGTGCCTGGAGTCTGGGCAGGAACACTGAAGCTTTCTTT.

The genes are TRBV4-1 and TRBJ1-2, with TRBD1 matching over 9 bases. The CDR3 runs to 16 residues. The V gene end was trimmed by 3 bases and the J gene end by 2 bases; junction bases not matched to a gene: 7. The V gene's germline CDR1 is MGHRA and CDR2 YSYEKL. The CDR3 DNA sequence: TGCGCCAGCAGCCACGCCGGGACAGGGAAAAACTATGGCTACACCTTC. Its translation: CASSHAGTGKNYGYTF.

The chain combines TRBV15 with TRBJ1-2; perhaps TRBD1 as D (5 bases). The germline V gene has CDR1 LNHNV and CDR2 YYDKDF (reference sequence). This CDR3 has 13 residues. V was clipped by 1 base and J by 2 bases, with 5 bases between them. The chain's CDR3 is CATSRGGNYGYTF. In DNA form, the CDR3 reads TGTGCCACCAGCAGAGGGGGCAACTATGGCTACACCTTC.

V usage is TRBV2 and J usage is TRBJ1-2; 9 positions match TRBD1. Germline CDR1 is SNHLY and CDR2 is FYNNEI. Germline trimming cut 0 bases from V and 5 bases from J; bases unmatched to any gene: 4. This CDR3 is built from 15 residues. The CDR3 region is CASSEAPGTGYGYTF. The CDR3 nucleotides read TGTGCCAGCAGTGAAGCGCCGGGGACAGGGTATGGCTACACCTTC.

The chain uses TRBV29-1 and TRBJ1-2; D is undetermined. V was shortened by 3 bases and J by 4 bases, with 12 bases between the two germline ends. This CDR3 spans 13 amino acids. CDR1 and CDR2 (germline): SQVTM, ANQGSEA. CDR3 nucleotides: TGCAGCGTTGAGGGCGGCGGCTTCTATGGCTACACCTTC. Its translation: CSVEGGGFYGYTF.

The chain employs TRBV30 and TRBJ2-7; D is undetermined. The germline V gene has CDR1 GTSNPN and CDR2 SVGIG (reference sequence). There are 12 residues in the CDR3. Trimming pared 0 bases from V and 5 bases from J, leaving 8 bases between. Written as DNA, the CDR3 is TGTGCCTGGAGTGTACATGGGAACGAGCAGTACTTC. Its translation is CAWSVHGNEQYF.

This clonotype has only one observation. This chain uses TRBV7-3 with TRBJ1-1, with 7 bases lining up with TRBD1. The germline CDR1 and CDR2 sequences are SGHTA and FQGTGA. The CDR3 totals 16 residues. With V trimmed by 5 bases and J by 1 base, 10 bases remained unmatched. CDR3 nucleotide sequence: TGTGCCAGCAGCCCAACCCGGGACAGATCGAACACTGAAGCTTTCTTT. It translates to CASSPTRDRSNTEAFF.

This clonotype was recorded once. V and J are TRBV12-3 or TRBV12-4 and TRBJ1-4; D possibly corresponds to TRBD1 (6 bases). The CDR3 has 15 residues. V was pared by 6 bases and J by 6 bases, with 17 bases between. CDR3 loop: CASRLSGHVYEKLFF. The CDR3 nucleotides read TGTGCCAGCAGATTATCGGGACATGTCTATGAAAAACTGTTTTTT.